This entry lists 7 T cell receptor beta chains sequenced from one sample in a study of cytomegalovirus exposure and HLA in healthy donors (dated by TCRdb to the late 2010s). The library came from the immunoSEQ multiplex PCR assay. The multiplex PCR relied on a mix of 60 forward primers for TCR Vbeta segments and 13 reverse primers for TCR Jbeta segments. TCRdb holds this immuneACCESS table with in-frame rearrangements only. Some clones are missing; in checked studies, unresolved V genes explain under half, and the rest has no known cause. For this sample there are 100,000 to 150,000 clones; about two thirds appear just once. About 4.9% of the sample comes from the top ten. The sequenced sample consisted of PBMCs. The receptors come from a man aged 60 to 69 in good health and CMV-seropositive.

The rearrangement uses TRBV30 and TRBJ2-3; weak D call: TRBD2 (7 bases). V dropped 7 bases and J dropped 6 bases, with 20 bases sitting between them. Germline V CDR1 and CDR2: GTSNPN, SVGIG (reference sequence). This CDR3 spans 14 amino acids. The CDR3 region has the DNA TGTGCCTTAGACCTAGGGGGGGGGATCGATACGCAGTATTTT. It specifies CALDLGGGIDTQYF.

V and J are TRBV19 and TRBJ2-7; TRBD2 aligns across 13 bases. Germline CDR1 and CDR2: LNHDA and SQIVND (reference sequence). V gave up 4 bases and J gave up 8 bases; unmatched junction bases: 5. This CDR3 spans 14 amino acids. CDR3 DNA sequence: TGTGCCAGTAGTACCGCGACTAGCGGGGGGAAGCAGTACTTC. Protein: CASSTATSGGKQYF.

There are a few counts of this clone. The rearrangement joins TRBV5-4 to TRBJ1-1; maybe TRBD1 (5 bases). Germline CDR1 is SGHNT and CDR2 is YYREEE (reference sequence). The CDR3 has 15 amino acids. The V gene lost 0 bases and the J gene lost 4 bases, with 13 bases spanning the gap. CDR3 in amino acids: CASSLDLAGSTEAFF. The CDR3 region has the DNA TGTGCCAGCAGCTTGGATTTGGCAGGGTCCACTGAAGCTTTCTTT.

V gene TRBV7-3 combines with J gene TRBJ2-2, with D perhaps TRBD1 (5 bases). Between the trimmed V and J ends, which lost 3 bases and 1 base, there was a span of 12 bases. The germline CDR1 and CDR2 sequences are SGHTA and FQGTGA. CDR3 length: 16 residues. As DNA, the CDR3 is TGTGCCAGCAGCTTCGTGGACACCAGGAACACCGGGGAGCTGTTTTTT. Translated: CASSFVDTRNTGELFF. The variable domain in full, with the rest retrieved from reference TRBV7-3 and TRBJ2-2, is GAGVSQTPSNKVTEKGKYVELRCDPISGHTALYWYRQSLGQGPEFLIYFQGTGAADDSGLPNDRFFAVRPEGSVSTLKIQRTERGDSAVYLCASSFVDTRNTGELFFGEGSRLTVL.

V is TRBV10-3 and J is TRBJ1-4; D unresolved. The ends were cut back, 3 bases at V and 8 bases at J, with 13 bases in the middle. In germline, CDR1 is ENHRY, CDR2 SYGVKD. CDR3 length equals 14 residues. This CDR3 reads CAISDRGSGEKLFF. The CDR3, as DNA: TGTGCCATCAGTGATCGGGGATCGGGCGAAAAACTGTTTTTT.

CDR3 sequence reads: CASSQDVGQGSEKLFF. CDR3 bases: TGTGCCAGCAGCCAAGATGTAGGACAGGGGAGTGAAAAACTGTTTTTT. V gene TRBV4-2 combines with J gene TRBJ1-4; 9 bases line up with TRBD1. The germline CDR1 and CDR2 sequences are LGHNA and YNFKEQ. J was trimmed by 7 bases and V by 0 bases; bases with no gene match: 6. This CDR3 contains 16 residues.

The chain couples TRBV7-3 to TRBJ2-1; 10 bases align to TRBD1. V was pared by 5 bases and J by 7 bases, with 8 bases of the junction left unmatched. From germline, CDR1 is SGHTA and CDR2 FQGTGA. The CDR3 spans 15 residues. CDR3 nucleotides: TGTGCCAGCAGCCTAGACAGGGGGCGCCCAAATGAGCAGTTCTTC. Amino acid sequence: CASSLDRGRPNEQFF.